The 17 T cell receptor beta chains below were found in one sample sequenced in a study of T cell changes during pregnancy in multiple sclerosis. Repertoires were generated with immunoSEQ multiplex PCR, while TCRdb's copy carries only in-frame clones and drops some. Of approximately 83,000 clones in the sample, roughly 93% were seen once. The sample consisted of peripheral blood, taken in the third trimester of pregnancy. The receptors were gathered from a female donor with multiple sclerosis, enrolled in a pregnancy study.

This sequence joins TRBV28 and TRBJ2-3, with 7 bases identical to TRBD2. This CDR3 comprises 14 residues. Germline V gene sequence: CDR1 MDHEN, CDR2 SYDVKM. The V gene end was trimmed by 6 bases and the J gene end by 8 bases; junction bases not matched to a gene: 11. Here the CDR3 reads CASSPSGPPGTQYF. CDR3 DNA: TGTGCCAGCAGCCCTAGCGGACCACCAGGTACGCAGTATTTT.

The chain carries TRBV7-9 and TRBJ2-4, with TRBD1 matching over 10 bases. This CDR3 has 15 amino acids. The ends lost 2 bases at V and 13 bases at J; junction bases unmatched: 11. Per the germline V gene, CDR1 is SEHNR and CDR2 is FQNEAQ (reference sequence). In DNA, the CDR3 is TGTGCCAGCAGCTTAAAACCGGGACAGGGGACTAGGCAGTACTTC. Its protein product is CASSLKPGQGTRQYF.

The CDR3 reads CASSSAQGAGQPQHF. CDR3 nucleotides: TGTGCCAGCAGTTCAGCTCAGGGGGCGGGTCAGCCCCAGCATTTT. The gene calls are TRBV6-5 and TRBJ1-5; 8 nucleotides align to TRBD1. The CDR3 totals 15 residues. J gave up 6 bases and V 4 bases, and 8 bases lay outside the gene matches. Germline values: CDR1 MNHEY, CDR2 SVGAGI.

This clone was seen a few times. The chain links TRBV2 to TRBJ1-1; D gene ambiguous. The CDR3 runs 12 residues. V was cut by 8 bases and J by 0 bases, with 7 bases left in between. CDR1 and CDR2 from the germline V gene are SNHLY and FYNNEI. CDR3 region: CASRHLNTEAFF. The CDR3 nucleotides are TGTGCCAGCCGACACCTGAACACTGAAGCTTTCTTT.

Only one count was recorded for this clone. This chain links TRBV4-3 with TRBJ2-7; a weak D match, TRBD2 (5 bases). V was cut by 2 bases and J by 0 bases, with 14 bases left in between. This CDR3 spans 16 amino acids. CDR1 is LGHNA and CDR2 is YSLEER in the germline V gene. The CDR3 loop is CASSQKRLGSSYEQYF. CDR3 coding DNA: TGCGCCAGCAGCCAAAAGAGGCTAGGGAGCTCCTACGAGCAGTACTTC.

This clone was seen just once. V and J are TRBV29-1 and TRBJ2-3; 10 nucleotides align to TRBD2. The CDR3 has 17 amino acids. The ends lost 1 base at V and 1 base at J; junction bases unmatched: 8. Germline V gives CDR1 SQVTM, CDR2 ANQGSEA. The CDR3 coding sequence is TGCAGCGTTGAAGGGGCTAGCGGGAGAGAGGGCACAGATACGCAGTATTTT. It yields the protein CSVEGASGREGTDTQYF.

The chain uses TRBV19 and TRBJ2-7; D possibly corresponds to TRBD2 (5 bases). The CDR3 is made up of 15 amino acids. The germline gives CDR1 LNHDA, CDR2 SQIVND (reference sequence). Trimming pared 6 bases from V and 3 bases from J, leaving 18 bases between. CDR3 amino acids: CASRFSAEYNYEQYF. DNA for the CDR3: TGTGCCAGTAGGTTTAGCGCCGAATACAACTACGAGCAGTACTTC. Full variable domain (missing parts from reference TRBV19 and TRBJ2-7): DGGITQSPKYLFRKEGQNVTLSCEQNLNHDAMYWYRQDPGQGLRLIYYSQIVNDFQKGDIAEGYSVSREKKESFPLTVTSAQKNPTAFYLCASRFSAEYNYEQYFGPGTRLTVT.

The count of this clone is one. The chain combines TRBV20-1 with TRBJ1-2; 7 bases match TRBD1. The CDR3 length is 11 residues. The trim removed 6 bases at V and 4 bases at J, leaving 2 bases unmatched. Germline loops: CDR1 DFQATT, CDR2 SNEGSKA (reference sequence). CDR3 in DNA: TGCAGTGCAAGGGGGCTCTATGGCTACACCTTC. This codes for CSARGLYGYTF.

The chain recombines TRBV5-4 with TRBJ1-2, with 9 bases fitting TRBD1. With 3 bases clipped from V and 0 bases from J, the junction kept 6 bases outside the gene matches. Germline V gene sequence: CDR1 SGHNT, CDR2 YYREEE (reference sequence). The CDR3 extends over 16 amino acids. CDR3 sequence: CASSSPGTGTNYGYTF. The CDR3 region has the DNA TGTGCCAGCAGCTCTCCCGGGACAGGGACTAACTATGGCTACACCTTC.

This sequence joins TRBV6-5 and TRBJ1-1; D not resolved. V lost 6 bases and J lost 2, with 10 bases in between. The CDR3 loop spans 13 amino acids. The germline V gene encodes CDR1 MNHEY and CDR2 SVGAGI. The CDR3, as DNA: TGTGCCAGCAGATCGTCAGGCAACACTGAAGCTTTCTTT. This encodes CASRSSGNTEAFF.

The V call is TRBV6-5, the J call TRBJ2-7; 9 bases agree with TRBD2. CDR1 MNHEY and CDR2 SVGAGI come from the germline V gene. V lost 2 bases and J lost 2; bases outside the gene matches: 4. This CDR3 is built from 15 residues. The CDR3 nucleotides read TGTGCCAGCAGTTACGGTAGCGGGGGACCCTACGAGCAGTACTTC. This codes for CASSYGSGGPYEQYF.

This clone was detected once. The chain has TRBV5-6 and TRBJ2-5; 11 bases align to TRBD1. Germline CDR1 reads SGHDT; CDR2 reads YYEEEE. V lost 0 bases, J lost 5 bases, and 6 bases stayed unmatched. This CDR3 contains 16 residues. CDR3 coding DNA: TGTGCCAGCAGCTTGGTACAGGACAGGGGGCACGAGACCCAGTACTTC. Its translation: CASSLVQDRGHETQYF.

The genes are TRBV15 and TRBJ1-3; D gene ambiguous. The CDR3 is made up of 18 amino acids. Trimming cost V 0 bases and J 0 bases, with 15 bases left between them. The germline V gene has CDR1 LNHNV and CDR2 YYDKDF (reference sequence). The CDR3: CATSRDLTGRYSGNTIYF. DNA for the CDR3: TGTGCCACCAGCAGAGATCTCACGGGAAGATACTCTGGAAACACCATATATTTT.

CDR3 sequence reads: CASSVAGNRGETQYF. The CDR3 nucleotides are TGTGCCAGCAGTGTGGCGGGGAATCGCGGGGAGACCCAGTACTTC. The chain carries TRBV6-1 and TRBJ2-5, with TRBD2 as a possible D gene (6 bases). Trimming removed 4 bases from V and 5 bases from J, with 17 bases in between. This CDR3 has 15 residues. Germline CDR1 is MNHNS and CDR2 is SASEGT.

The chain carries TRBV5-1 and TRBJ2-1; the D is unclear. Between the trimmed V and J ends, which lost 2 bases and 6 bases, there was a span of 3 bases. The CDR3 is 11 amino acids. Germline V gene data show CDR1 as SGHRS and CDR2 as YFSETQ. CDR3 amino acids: CASSLANEQFF. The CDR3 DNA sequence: TGCGCCAGCAGCTTAGCCAATGAGCAGTTCTTC.

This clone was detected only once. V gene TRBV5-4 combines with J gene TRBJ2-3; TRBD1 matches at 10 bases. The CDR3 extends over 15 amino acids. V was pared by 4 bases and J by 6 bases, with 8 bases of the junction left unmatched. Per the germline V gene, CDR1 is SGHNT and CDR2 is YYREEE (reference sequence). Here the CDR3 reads CASSLGTGAPDTQYF. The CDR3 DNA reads TGTGCCAGCAGCCTCGGGACAGGGGCCCCGGATACGCAGTATTTT. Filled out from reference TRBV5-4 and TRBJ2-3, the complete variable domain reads ETGVTQSPTHLIKTRGQQVTLRCSSQSGHNTVSWYQQALGQGPQFIFQYYREEENGRGNFPPRFSGLQFPNYSSELNVNALELDDSALYLCASSLGTGAPDTQYFGPGTRLTVL.

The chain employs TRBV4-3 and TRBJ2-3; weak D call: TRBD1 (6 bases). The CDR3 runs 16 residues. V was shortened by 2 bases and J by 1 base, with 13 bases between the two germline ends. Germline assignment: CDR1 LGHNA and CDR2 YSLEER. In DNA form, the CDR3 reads TGCGCCAGCAGCCAAAATACAGGGTCTGGCACAGATACGCAGTATTTT. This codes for CASSQNTGSGTDTQYF.